The source of this T cell receptor beta chain is a study of Tregs in tolerant kidney transplant recipients. The protocol was immunoSEQ multiplex PCR, while the TCRdb copy is restricted to in-frame clones and leaves out a portion. This table holds some 240,000 clones, 84% found once. Germline loops: CDR1 MNHNY, CDR2 SVGAGI (reference sequence). This CDR3 is 16 amino acids long. V was clipped by 0 bases and J by 7 bases; unmatched bases: 10. General observations from the study: The most relevant donor-specific Treg TCRbeta repertoire apparently came from expansion with activated donor B cells. No direct test of biological reproducibility was done here.

On this clone: Its antigen is not identified.

This clonotype originated in a human donor in good health. V gene TRBV6-6 combines with J gene TRBJ1-2; 8 positions agree with TRBD1. The sample was CD4+ T cells from blood. The CDR3 nucleotides read TGTGCCAGCAGTTACTCCTCCGGGACAGGACGGGTTGGCTACACCTTC. Residues: CASSYSSGTGRVGYTF.